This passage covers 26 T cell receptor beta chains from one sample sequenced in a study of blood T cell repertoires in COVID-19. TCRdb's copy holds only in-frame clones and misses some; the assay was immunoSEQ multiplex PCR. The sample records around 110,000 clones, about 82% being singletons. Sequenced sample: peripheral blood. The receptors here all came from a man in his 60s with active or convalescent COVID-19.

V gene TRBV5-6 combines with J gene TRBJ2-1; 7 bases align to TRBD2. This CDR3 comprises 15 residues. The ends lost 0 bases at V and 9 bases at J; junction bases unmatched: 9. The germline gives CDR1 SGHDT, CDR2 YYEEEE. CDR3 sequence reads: CASSLGLAESGEQFF. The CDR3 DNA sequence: TGTGCCAGCAGCTTGGGACTAGCCGAGAGCGGTGAGCAGTTCTTC.

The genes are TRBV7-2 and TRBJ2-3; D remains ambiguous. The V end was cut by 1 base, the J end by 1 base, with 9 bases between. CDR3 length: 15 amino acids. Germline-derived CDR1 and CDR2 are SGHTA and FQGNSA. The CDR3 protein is CASSLDSQRTDTQYF. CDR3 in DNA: TGTGCCAGCAGCTTAGACAGCCAACGCACAGATACGCAGTATTTT.

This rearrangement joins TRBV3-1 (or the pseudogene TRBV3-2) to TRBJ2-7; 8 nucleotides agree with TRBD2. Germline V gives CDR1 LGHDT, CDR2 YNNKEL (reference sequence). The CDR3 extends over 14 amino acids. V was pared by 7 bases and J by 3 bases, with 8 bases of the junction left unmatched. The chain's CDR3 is CASTEAGDFYEQYF. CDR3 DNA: TGTGCCAGCACCGAAGCGGGAGATTTCTACGAGCAGTACTTC.

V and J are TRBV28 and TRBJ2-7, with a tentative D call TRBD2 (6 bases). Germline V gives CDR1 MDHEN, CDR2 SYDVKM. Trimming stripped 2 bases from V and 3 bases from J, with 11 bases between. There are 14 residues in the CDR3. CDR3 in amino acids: CASSLAGTDYEQYF. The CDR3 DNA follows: TGTGCCAGCAGTTTAGCGGGAACAGACTACGAGCAGTACTTC.

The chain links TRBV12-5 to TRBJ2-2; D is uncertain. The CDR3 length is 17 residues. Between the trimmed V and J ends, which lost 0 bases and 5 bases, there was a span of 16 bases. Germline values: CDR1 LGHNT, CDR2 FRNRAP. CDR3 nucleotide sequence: TGTGCTAGTGGTTTGGTTCGATCCCGGGTCTCGACCGGGGAGCTGTTTTTT. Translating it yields CASGLVRSRVSTGELFF.

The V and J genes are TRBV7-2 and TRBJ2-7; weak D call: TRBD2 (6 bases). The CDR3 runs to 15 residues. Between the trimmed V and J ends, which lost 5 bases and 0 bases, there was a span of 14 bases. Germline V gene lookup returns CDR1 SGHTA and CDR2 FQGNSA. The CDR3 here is CASSGLALSSYEQYF. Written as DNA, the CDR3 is TGTGCCAGCAGCGGCCTAGCGTTAAGCTCCTACGAGCAGTACTTC.

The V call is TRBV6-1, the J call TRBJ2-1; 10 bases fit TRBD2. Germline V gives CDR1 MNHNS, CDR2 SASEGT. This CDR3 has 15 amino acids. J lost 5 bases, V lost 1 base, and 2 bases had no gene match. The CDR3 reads CASSEGLAGNNEQFF. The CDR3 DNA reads TGTGCCAGCAGTGAAGGACTAGCGGGCAACAATGAGCAGTTCTTC.

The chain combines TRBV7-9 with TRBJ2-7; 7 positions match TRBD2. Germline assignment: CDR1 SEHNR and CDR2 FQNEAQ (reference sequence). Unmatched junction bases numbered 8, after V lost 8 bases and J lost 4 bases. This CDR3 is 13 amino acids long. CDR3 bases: TGTGCCAGCGTTGGGGGGGGATCGTACGAGCAGTACTTC. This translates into CASVGGGSYEQYF.

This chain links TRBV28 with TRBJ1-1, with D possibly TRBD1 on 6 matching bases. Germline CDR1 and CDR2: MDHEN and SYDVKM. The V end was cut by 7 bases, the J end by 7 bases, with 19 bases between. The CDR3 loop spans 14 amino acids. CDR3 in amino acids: CASTLQGRAIEAFF. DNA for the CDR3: TGTGCCAGCACCCTACAGGGAAGGGCCATTGAAGCTTTCTTT.

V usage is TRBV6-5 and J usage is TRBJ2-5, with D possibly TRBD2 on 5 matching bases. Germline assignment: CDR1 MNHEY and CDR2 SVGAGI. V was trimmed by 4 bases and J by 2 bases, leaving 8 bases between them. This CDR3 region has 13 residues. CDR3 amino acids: CASSLAIQETQYF. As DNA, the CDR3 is TGTGCCAGCAGTTTAGCGATTCAAGAGACCCAGTACTTC.

The chain's CDR3 is CASSPPGNQPQHF. In DNA form, the CDR3 reads TGTGCCAGCAGCCCGCCCGGGAATCAGCCCCAGCATTTT. The chain couples TRBV7-9 to TRBJ1-5, with no clear D. The germline V gene encodes CDR1 SEHNR and CDR2 FQNEAQ (reference sequence). Trimming removed 5 bases from V and 4 bases from J, with 9 bases in between. The CDR3 runs 13 residues.

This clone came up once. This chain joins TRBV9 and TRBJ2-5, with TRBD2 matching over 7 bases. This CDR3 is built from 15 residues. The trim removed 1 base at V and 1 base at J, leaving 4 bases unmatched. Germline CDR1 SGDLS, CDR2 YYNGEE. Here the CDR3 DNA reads TGTGCCAGCAGCGTATTGGGGGGGATCCAAGAGACCCAGTACTTC. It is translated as CASSVLGGIQETQYF.

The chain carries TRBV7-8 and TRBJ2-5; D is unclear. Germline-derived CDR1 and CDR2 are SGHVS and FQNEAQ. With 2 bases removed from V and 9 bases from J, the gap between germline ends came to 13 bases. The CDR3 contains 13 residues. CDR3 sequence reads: CASSLPQTTPQYF. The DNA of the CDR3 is TGTGCCAGCAGCTTACCCCAGACGACACCCCAGTACTTC.

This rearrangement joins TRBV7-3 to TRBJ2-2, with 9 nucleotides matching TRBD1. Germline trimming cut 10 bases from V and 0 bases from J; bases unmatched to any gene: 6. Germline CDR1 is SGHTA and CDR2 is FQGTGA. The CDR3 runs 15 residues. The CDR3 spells CATRDRETNTGELFF. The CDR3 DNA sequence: TGTGCCACCAGGGACAGGGAGACGAACACCGGGGAGCTGTTTTTT. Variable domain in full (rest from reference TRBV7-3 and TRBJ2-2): GAGVSQTPSNKVTEKGKYVELRCDPISGHTALYWYRQSLGQGPEFLIYFQGTGAADDSGLPNDRFFAVRPEGSVSTLKIQRTERGDSAVYLCATRDRETNTGELFFGEGSRLTVL.

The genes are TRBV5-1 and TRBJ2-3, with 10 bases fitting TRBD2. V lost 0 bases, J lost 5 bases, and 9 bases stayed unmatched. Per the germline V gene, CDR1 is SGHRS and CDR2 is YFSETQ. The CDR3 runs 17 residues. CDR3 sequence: CASSLGVAGGPQDTQYF. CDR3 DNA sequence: TGCGCCAGCAGCTTGGGTGTAGCGGGAGGCCCACAAGATACGCAGTATTTT.

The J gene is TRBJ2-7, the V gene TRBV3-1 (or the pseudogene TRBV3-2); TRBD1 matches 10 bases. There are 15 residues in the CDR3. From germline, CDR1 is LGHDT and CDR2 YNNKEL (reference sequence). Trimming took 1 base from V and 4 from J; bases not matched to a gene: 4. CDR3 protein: CASSQVGTGVYEQYF. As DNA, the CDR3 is TGTGCCAGCAGCCAAGTGGGGACAGGGGTTTACGAGCAGTACTTC.

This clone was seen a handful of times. Here the CDR3 reads CASSLDPANEKLFF. CDR3 coding DNA: TGTGCCAGCAGCTTAGATCCCGCTAATGAAAAACTGTTTTTT. V is TRBV11-2 and J is TRBJ1-4, with D uncertain. Germline V gene data show CDR1 as SGHAT and CDR2 as FQNNGV. The CDR3 sequence is 14 residues long. V gave up 0 bases and J gave up 3 bases, with 5 bases separating them.

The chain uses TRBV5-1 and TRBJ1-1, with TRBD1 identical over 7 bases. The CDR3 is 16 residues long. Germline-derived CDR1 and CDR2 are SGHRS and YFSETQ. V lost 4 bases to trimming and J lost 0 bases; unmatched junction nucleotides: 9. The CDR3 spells CASSPYSGQVNTEAFF. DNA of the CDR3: TGCGCCAGCAGCCCTTACAGCGGACAGGTGAACACTGAAGCTTTCTTT.

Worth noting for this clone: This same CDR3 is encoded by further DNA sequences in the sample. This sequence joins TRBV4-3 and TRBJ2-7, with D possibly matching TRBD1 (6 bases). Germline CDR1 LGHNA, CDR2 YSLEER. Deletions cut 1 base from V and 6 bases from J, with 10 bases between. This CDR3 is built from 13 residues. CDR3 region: CASSQGQGGEQYF. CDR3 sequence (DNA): TGCGCCAGCAGCCAAGGGCAAGGGGGCGAGCAGTACTTC.

The CDR3 is CASSDSKGAGYTF. In DNA, the CDR3 is TGTGCCAGCAGTGACTCGAAGGGAGCTGGCTACACCTTC. The chain has TRBV6-4 and TRBJ1-2; D remains unclear. This CDR3 spans 13 amino acids. V shed 0 bases and J shed 7 bases, with 9 bases lying between them. The germline gives CDR1 MRHNA, CDR2 SNTAGT.

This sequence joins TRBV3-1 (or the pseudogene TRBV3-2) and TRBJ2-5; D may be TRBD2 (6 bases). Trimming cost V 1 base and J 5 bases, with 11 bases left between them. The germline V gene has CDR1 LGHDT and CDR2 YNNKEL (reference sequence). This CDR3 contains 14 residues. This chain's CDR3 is CASSQVGTAETQYF. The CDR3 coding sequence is TGTGCCAGCAGCCAAGTAGGGACTGCGGAGACCCAGTACTTC.

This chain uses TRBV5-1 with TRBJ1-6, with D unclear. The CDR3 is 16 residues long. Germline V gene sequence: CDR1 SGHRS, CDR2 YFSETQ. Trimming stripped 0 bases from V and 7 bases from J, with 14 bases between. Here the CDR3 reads CASSLAGVVENSPLHF. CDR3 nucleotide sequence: TGCGCCAGCAGCTTGGCCGGGGTAGTGGAAAATTCACCCCTCCACTTT.

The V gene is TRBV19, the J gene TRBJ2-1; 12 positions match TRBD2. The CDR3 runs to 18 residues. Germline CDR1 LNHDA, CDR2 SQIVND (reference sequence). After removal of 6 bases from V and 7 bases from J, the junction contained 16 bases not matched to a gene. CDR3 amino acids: CASRTPRSSGRGGNEQFF. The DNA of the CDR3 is TGTGCCAGTAGGACCCCCCGCTCTAGCGGGAGGGGAGGAAATGAGCAGTTCTTC.

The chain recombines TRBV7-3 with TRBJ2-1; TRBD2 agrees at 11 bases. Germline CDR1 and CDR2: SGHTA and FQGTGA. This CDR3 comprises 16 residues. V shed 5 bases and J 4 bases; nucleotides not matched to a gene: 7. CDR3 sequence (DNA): TGTGCCAGCAGCCCCCAGACTAGCGGGGCTTACAATGAGCAGTTCTTC. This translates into CASSPQTSGAYNEQFF. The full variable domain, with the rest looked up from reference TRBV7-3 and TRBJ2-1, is GAGVSQTPSNKVTEKGKYVELRCDPISGHTALYWYRQSLGQGPEFLIYFQGTGAADDSGLPNDRFFAVRPEGSVSTLKIQRTERGDSAVYLCASSPQTSGAYNEQFFGPGTRLTVL.

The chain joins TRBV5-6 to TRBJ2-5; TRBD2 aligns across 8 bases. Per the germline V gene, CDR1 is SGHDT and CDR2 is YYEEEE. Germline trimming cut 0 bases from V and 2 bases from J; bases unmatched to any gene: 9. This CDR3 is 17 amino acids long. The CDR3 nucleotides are TGTGCCAGCAGCTTGGGTTTGAGCGGGGGACTACAAGAGACCCAGTACTTC. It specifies CASSLGLSGGLQETQYF.

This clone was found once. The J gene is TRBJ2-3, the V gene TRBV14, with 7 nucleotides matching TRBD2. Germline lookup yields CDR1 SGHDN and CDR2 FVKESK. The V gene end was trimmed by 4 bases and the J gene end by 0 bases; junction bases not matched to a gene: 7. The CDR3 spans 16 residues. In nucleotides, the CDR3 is TGTGCCAGCAGCCGAGTTTGGGGAGGGAGCACAGATACGCAGTATTTT. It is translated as CASSRVWGGSTDTQYF.